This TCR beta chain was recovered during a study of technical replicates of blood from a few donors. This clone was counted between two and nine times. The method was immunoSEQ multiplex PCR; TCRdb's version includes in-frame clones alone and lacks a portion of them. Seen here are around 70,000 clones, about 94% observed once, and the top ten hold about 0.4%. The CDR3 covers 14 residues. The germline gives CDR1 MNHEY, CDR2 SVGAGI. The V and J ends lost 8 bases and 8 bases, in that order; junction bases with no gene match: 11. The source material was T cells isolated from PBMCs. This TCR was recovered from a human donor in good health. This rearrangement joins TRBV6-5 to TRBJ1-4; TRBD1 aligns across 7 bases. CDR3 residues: CASSRDREREKLFF. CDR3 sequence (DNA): TGTGCCAGCTCAAGAGACAGGGAAAGGGAAAAACTGTTTTTT.